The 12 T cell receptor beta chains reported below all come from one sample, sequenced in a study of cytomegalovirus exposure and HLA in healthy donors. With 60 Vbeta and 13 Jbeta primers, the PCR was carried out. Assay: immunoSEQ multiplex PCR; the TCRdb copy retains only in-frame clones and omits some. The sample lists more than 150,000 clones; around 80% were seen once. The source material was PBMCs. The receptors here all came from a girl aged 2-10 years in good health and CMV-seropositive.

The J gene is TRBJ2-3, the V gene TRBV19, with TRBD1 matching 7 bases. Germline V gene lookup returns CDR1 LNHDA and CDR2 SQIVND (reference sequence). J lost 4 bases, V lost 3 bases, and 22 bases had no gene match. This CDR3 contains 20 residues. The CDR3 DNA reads TGTGCCAGTAGTATTCCTCAGTATCACCGACAGGGTTCAAGGCCAGATACGCAGTATTTT. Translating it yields CASSIPQYHRQGSRPDTQYF.

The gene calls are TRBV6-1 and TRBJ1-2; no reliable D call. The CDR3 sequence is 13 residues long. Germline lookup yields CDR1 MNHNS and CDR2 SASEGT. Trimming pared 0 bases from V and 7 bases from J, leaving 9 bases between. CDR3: CASSEANSGGYTF. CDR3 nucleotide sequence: TGTGCCAGCAGTGAAGCTAACTCTGGTGGCTACACCTTC.

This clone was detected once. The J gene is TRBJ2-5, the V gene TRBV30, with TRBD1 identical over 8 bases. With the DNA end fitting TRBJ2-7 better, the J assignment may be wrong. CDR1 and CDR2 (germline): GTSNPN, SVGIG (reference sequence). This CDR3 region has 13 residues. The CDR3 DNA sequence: TGTGCCTTCGGCGGGACAGGCACCTACGAGCAGTACTTC. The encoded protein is CAFGGTGTYEQYF.

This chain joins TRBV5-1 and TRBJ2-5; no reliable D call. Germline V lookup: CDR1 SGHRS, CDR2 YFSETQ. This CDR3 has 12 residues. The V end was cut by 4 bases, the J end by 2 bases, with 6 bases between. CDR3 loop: CASSEQQETQYF. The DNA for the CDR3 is TGCGCCAGCAGCGAGCAACAAGAGACCCAGTACTTC. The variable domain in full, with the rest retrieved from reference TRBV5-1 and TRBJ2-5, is KAGVTQTPRYLIKTRGQQVTLSCSPISGHRSVSWYQQTPGQGLQFLFEYFSETQRNKGNFPGRFSGRQFSNSRSEMNVSTLELGDSALYLCASSEQQETQYFGPGTRLLVL.

The CDR3 protein is CRASGVNTEAFF. The DNA for the CDR3 is TGCAGAGCCTCCGGGGTGAACACTGAAGCTTTCTTT. J is TRBJ1-1 and V is TRBV29-1; no clear D. Per the germline V gene, CDR1 is SQVTM and CDR2 is ANQGSEA. This CDR3 spans 12 amino acids.

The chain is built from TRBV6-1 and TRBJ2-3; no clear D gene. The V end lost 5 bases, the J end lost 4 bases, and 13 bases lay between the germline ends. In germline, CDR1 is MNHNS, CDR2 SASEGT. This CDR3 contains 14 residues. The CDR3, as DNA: TGTGCCAGCAGTCTAGAGAGAAGCTCAGATACGCAGTATTTT. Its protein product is CASSLERSSDTQYF.

For the CDR3, the DNA is TGTGCCAGCAGCCCTGGGGGGCTAGCGGGATCCTACGAGCAGTACTTC. It yields the protein CASSPGGLAGSYEQYF. V usage is TRBV7-9 and J usage is TRBJ2-7; 9 nucleotides match TRBD2. There are 16 residues in the CDR3. Germline V gene lookup returns CDR1 SEHNR and CDR2 FQNEAQ (reference sequence). V lost 5 bases, J lost 1 base, and 9 bases stayed unmatched. Combining the CDR3 with reference TRBV7-9 and TRBJ2-7 gives the whole variable domain DTGVSQNPRHKITKRGQNVTFRCDPISEHNRLYWYRQTLGQGPEFLTYFQNEAQLEKSRLLSDRFSAERPKGSFSTLEIQRTEQGDSAMYLCASSPGGLAGSYEQYFGPGTRLTVT.

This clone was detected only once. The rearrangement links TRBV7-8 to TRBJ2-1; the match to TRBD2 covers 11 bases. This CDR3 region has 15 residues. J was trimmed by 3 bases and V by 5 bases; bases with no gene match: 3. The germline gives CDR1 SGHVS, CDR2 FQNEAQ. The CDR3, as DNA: TGTGCCAGCAGCAAAGGGACTAGCGGCTACAATGAGCAGTTCTTC. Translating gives CASSKGTSGYNEQFF.

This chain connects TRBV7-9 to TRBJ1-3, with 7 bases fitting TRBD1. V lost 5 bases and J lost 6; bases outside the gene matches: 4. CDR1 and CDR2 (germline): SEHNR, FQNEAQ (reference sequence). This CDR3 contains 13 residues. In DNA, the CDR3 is TGTGCCAGCAGCCTGACAGGGATAAACACCATATATTTT. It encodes CASSLTGINTIYF.

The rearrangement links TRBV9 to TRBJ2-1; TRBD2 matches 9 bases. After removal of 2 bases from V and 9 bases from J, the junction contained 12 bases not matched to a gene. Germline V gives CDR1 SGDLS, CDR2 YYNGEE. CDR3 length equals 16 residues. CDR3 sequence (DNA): TGTGCCAGCAGCGTGAGGGGGGGCGGGAGGGTCCGTGAGCAGTTCTTC. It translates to CASSVRGGGRVREQFF.

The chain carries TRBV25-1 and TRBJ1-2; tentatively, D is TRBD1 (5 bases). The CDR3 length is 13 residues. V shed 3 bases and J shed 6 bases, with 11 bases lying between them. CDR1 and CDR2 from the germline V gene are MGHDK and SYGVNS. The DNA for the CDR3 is TGTGCCAGCAGTGAGGGGGGACGTAATGGCTACACCTTC. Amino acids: CASSEGGRNGYTF.

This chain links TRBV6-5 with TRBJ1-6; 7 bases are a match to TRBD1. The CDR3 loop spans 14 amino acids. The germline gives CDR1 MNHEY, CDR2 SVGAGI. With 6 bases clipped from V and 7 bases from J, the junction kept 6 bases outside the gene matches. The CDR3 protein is CASRIGTVNSPLHF. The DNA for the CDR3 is TGTGCCAGCAGAATCGGGACAGTCAATTCACCCCTCCACTTT.